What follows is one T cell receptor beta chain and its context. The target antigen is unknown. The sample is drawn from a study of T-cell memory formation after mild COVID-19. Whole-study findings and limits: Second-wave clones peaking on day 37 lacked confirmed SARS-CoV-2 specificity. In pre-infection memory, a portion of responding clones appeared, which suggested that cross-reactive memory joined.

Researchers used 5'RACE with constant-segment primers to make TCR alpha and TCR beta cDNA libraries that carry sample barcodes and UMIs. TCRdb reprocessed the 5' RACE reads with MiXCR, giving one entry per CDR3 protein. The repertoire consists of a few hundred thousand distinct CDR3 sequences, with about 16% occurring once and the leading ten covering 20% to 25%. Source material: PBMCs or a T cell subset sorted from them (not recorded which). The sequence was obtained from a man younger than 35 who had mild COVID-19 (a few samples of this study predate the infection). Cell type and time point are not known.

In DNA form, the CDR3 reads TGCGCCAGCAGCTTGCCGGACGGGGATGGCTACACCTTC. Translated, it gives CASSLPDGDGYTF. The chain couples TRBV5-1 to TRBJ1-2; unclear D gene. The V gene lost 1 base and the J gene lost 6 bases, with 10 bases spanning the gap. CDR1 SGHRS and CDR2 YFSETQ come from the germline V gene. The CDR3 totals 13 residues.